This TCR beta chain appears in the sequencing data of a study of blood T cell repertoires in COVID-19. Across the whole study: Acute-phase and convalescent COVID-19 samples originated in the United States, Italy and Spain.

Methods used by the authors: Quantification of nucleated cells was approximated via reference gene primer amplification. Profiling relied on immunoSEQ multiplex PCR, and the TCRdb table lists in-frame clones only, not all of them. That table gives V, J and clone size, and the DNA gave D and trimming. The sample carries fewer than 500,000 clones, 87% recorded once. This clone was recorded only once. Participant age was about 18 to 89 years, and participants resided in 25 or so US areas. Cohorts were based on clinical histories the participants reported. The sequence was obtained from a woman aged 18-29 years with acute COVID-19. The sequenced sample consisted of PBMCs or T cells enriched from blood (not recorded which).

CDR3 nucleotides: TGTGCCAGCAGCTTAGACGTCGGGACCCAGTACTTC. Translated, it gives CASSLDVGTQYF. The chain carries TRBV7-2 and TRBJ2-5; no clear D gene. The V gene lost 1 base and the J gene lost 7 bases, with 7 bases spanning the gap. This CDR3 spans 12 amino acids. Germline V gene lookup returns CDR1 SGHTA and CDR2 FQGNSA.